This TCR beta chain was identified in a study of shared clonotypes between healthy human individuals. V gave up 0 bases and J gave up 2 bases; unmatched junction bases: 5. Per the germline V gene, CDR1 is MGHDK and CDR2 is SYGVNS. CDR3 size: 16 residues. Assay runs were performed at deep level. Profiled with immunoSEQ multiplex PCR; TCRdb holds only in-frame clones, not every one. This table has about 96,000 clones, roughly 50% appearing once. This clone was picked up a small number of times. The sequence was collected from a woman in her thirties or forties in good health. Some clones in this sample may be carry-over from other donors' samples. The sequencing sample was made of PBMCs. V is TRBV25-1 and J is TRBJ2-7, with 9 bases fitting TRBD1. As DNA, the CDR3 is TGTGCCAGCAGTGAATACGGACAGGGGTGCACCTACGAGCAGTACTTC. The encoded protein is CASSEYGQGCTYEQYF.